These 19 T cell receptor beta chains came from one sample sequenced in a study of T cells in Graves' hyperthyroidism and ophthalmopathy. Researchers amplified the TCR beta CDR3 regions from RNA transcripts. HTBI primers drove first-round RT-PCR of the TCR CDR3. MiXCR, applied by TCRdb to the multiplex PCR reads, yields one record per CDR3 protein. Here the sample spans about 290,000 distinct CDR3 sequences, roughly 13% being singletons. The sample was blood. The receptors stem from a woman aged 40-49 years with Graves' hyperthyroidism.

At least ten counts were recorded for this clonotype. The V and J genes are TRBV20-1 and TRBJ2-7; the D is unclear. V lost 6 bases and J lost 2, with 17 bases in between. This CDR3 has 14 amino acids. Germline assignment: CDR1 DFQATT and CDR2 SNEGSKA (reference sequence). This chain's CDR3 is CSANLRRAPYEQYF. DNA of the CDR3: TGCAGTGCCAATCTCCGTCGTGCCCCCTACGAGCAGTACTTC.

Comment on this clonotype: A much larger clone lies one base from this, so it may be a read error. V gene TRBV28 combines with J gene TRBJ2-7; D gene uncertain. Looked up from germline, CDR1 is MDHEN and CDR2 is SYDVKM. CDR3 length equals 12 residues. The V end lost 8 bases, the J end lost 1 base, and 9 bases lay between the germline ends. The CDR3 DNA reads TGTGCCAGCCGCCCGGTATCCTACGAGCAGTACTTC. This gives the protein CASRPVSYEQYF.

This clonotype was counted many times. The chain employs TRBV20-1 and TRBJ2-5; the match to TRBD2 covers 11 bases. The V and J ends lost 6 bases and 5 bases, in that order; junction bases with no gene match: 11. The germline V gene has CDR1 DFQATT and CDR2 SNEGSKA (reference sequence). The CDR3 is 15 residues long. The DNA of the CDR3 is TGCAGTGCAACTAGCGGGAGTGGGGGGAGGGAGACCCAGTACTTC. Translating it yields CSATSGSGGRETQYF.

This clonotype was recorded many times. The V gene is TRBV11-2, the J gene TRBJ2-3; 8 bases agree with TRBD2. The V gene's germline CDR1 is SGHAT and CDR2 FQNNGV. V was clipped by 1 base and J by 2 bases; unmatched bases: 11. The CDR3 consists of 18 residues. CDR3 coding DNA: TGTGCCAGCAGCTTAGCCGGGTGGACTAGCTGGGTCACAGATACGCAGTATTTT. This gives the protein CASSLAGWTSWVTDTQYF. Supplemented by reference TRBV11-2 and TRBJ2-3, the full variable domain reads EAGVAQSPRYKIIEKRQSVAFWCNPISGHATLYWYQQILGQGPKLLIQFQNNGVVDDSQLPKDRFSAERLKGVDSTLKIQPAKLEDSAVYLCASSLAGWTSWVTDTQYFGPGTRLTVL.

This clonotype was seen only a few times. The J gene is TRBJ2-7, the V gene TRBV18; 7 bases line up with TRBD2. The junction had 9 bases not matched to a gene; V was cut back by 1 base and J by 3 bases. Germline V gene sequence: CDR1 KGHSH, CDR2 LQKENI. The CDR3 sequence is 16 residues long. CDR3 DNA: TGTGCCAGCTCACCACTAGGCGCTAGCGGTATCTACGAGCAGTACTTC. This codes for CASSPLGASGIYEQYF.

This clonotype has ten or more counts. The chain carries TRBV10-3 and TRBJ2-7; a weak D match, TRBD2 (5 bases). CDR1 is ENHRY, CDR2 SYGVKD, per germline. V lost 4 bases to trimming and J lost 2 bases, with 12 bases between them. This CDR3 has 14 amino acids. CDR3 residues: CAISGADYPYEQYF. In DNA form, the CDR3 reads TGTGCCATCAGTGGGGCAGACTATCCCTACGAGCAGTACTTC.

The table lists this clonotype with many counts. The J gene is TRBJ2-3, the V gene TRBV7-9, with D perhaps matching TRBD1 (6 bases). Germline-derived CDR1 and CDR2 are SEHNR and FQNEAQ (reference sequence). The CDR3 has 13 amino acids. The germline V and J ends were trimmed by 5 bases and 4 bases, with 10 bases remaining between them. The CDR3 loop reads CASSPRGPDTQYF. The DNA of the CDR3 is TGTGCCAGCAGCCCCAGGGGTCCAGATACGCAGTATTTT.

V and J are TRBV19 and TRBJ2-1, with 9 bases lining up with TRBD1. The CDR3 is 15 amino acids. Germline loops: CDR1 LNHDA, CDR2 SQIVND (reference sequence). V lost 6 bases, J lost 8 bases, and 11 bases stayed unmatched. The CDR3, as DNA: TGTGCCAGTAGATCCACCGGGACAGGGTTTGATGAGCAGTTCTTC. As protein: CASRSTGTGFDEQFF.

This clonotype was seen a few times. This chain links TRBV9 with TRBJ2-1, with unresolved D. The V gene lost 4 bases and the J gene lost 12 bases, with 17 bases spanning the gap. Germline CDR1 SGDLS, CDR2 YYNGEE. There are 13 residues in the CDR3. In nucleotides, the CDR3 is TGTGCCAGCAGCTCGAGAGTTGGTGGTATGCAGTTCTTC. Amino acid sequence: CASSSRVGGMQFF. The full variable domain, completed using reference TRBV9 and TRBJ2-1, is DSGVTQTPKHLITATGQRVTLRCSPRSGDLSVYWYQQSLDQGLQFLIQYYNGEERAKGNILERFSAQQFPDLHSELNLSSLELGDSALYFCASSSRVGGMQFFGPGTRLTVL.

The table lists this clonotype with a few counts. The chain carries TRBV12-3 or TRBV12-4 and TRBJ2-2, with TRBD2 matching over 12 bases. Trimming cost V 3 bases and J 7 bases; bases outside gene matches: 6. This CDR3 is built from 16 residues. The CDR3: CASSFPSGRAGGELFF. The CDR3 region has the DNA TGTGCCAGCAGTTTCCCTAGCGGGAGGGCCGGCGGGGAGCTGTTTTTT.

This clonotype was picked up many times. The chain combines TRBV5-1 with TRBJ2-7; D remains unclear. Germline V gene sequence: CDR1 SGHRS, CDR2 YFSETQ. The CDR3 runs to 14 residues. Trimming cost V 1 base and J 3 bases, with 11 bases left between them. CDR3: CASSLNDDSYEQYF. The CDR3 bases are TGCGCCAGCAGCTTGAACGACGATAGCTACGAGCAGTACTTC.

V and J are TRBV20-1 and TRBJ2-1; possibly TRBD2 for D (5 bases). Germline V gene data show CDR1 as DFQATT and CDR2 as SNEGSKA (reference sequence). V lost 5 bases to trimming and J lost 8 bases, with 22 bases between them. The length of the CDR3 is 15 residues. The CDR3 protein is CSAPPPPAEGYEQFF. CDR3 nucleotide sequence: TGCAGTGCTCCCCCCCCGCCGGCCGAGGGATATGAGCAGTTCTTC.

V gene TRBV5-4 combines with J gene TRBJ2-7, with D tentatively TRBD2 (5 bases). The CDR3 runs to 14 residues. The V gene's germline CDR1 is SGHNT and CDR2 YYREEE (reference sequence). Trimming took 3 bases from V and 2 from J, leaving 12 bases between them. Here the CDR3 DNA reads TGTGCCAGCAGCTCCTCCGGGGATACCTACGAGCAGTACTTC. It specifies CASSSSGDTYEQYF. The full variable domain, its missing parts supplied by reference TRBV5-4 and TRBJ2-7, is ETGVTQSPTHLIKTRGQQVTLRCSSQSGHNTVSWYQQALGQGPQFIFQYYREEENGRGNFPPRFSGLQFPNYSSELNVNALELDDSALYLCASSSSGDTYEQYFGPGTRLTVT.

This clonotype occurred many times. As DNA, the CDR3 is TGTGCCAGCAGTGACGGGGGCTCTGGGGCCAACGTCCTGACTTTC. Its translation: CASSDGGSGANVLTF. The chain has TRBV2 and TRBJ2-6; possible D gene TRBD2, 6 bases. Per the germline V gene, CDR1 is SNHLY and CDR2 is FYNNEI. The CDR3 runs to 15 residues. V shed 3 bases and J shed 0 bases, with 6 bases lying between them.

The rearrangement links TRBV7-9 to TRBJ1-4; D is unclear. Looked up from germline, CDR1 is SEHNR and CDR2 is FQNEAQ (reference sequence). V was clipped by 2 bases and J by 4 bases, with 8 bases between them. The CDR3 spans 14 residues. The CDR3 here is CASSLLGSNEKLFF. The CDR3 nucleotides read TGTGCCAGCAGCTTATTGGGGAGTAATGAAAAACTGTTTTTT.

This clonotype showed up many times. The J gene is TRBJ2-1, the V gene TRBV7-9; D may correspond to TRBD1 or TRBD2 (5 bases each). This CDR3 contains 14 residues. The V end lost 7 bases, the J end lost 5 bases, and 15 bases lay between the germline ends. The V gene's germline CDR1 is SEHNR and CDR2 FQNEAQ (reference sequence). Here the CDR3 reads CASTAQGVNNEQFF. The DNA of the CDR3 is TGTGCCAGCACCGCCCAGGGAGTTAACAATGAGCAGTTCTTC.

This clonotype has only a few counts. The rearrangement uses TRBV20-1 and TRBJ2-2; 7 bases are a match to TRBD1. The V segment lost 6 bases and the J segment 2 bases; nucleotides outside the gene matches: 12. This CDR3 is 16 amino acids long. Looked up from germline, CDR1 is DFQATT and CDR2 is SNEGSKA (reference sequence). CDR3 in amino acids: CSATNPRQGNTGELFF. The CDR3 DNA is TGCAGTGCCACTAACCCGAGACAGGGCAACACCGGGGAGCTGTTTTTT.

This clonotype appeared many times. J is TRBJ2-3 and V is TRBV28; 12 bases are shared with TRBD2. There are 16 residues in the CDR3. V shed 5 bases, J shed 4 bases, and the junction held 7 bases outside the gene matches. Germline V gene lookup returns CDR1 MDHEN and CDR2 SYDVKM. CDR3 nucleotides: TGTGCCAGCAGTCCTTCTAGCGGGAGGGTGTCAGATACGCAGTATTTT. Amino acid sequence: CASSPSSGRVSDTQYF.

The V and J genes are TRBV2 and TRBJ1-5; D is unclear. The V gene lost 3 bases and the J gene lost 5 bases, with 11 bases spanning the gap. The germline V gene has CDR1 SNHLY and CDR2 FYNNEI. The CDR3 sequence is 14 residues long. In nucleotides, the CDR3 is TGTGCCAGCAGTGAGCAAACAGATCATCAGCCCCAGCATTTT. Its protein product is CASSEQTDHQPQHF.